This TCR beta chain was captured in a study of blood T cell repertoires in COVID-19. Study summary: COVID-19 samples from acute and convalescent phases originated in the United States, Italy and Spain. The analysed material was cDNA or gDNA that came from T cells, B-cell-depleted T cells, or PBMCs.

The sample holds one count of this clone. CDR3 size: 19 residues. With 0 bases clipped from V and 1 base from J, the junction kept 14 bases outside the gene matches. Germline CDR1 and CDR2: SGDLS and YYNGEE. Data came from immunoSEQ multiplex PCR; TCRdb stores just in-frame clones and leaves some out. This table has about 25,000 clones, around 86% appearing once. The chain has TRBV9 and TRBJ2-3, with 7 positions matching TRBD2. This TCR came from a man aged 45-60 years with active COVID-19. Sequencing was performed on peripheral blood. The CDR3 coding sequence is TGTGCCAGCAGCGTAGGGAAACCCCTTGCCAGCGGGGGCACAGATACGCAGTATTTT. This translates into CASSVGKPLASGGTDTQYF.